This T cell receptor (beta chain) derives from a study of cytomegalovirus exposure and HLA in healthy donors. About the study: For the approximately 400 genotyped donors, about 79% fell within the Caucasian-associated ancestry cluster.

Findings and limits, study-wide: The authors assumed roughly uniform sequencing depth across donors for presence/absence analyses.

Primers included in the PCR were 60 Vbeta and 13 Jbeta primers. The assay was immunoSEQ multiplex PCR, and TCRdb's table has in-frame clones only and misses some. Among fewer than 150,000 clones, approximately 80% were seen once, and the ten largest hold 2.2%. This CDR3 contains 13 residues. Trimming removed 7 bases from V and 4 bases from J; junction bases left unmatched: 6. CDR1 MDHEN and CDR2 SYDVKM come from the germline V gene. As regards this clone: Its antigen is undetermined.

What was sequenced was PBMCs. The receptor was isolated from a man aged 25 to 45 in good health and CMV-seronegative. This chain links TRBV28 with TRBJ1-2, with 7 bases matching TRBD1. CDR3: CASTLGGGYGYTF. In DNA, the CDR3 is TGTGCCAGCACCCTAGGGGGCGGCTATGGCTACACCTTC.